These T cell receptor beta chains were read from a single sample in a study of T cell repertoires in cytomegalovirus infection. A single record per CDR3 protein comes from TCRdb applying MiXCR to the reads. The sample has 100,000 to 150,000 distinct CDR3 sequences; less than 9.5% are singletons. The sequencing sample was made of PBMCs. Every receptor here comes from a human donor in good health (CMV status not recorded). Some clones in this sample may be carry-over from other donors' samples. CDR3s leave out the opening cysteine and the closing phenylalanine or tryptophan. The order of the fields is clone size, V gene, J gene, CDR3 protein. Where a row states a size, it is once, few, many or the class of an expanded clone; other rows omit it.

size: .; V: TRBV6-4; J: TRBJ2-1; CDR3: ASSVRSPGISEQF
size: many; V: TRBV7-2; J: TRBJ2-2; CDR3: ASSQLSGGELF
size: many; V: TRBV29-1; J: TRBJ1-1; CDR3: SAILTEAF
size: many; V: TRBV7-8; J: TRBJ1-1; CDR3: ASSLVVNTEAF
size: many; V: TRBV4-1; J: TRBJ2-3; CDR3: ASSQRTPDTQY
size: many; V: TRBV6-2/TRBV6-3; J: TRBJ2-1; CDR3: ASKGQGSYNEQF
size: few; V: TRBV20-1; J: TRBJ1-4; CDR3: SARDRGRSEKLF
size: few; V: TRBV5-1; J: TRBJ2-3; CDR3: ASSLDPAGPTDTQY
size: many; V: TRBV20-1; J: TRBJ2-3; CDR3: SAAVLAGEADTQY
size: many; V: TRBV6-1; J: TRBJ2-1; CDR3: ASTDRQEYNEQF
size: .; V: TRBV19; J: TRBJ1-1; CDR3: ASSIRRLDTEAF
size: many; V: TRBV7-9; J: TRBJ2-3; CDR3: ASSWGLAGADTQY
size: few; V: TRBV15; J: TRBJ1-2; CDR3: ATAGTALGYT
size: many; V: TRBV7-2; J: TRBJ2-3; CDR3: ASSLTRGVTDTQY
size: few; V: TRBV20-1; J: TRBJ1-2; CDR3: SARDQGKGYGYT
size: .; V: TRBV5-1; J: TRBJ1-1; CDR3: ASSSDRAYEAF
size: few; V: TRBV29-1; J: TRBJ1-1; CDR3: SAATGGKTEAF